This TCR beta chain is from a study of HIV-infected patients and healthy controls. Trimming removed 8 bases from V and 9 bases from J, with 17 bases in between. Germline CDR1 and CDR2: MNHNY and SVGAGI (reference sequence). CDR3 length equals 13 residues. Alpha and beta constant-region primers primed reverse transcription of 400 to 650 ng RNA. Alpha and beta chain libraries were made separately by chain-specific third strand synthesis with multiplexing indices. The cDNA received a 5' RACE adapter containing a random hexamer plus an SP2 sequencing primer site. TCRdb analysed the 5' RACE reads with MiXCR anew, one entry per CDR3 protein. This table has about 5,500 distinct CDR3 sequences, just under 9% appearing once. Roughly three months, about 14 weeks, into antiretroviral therapy, follow-up blood was collected. No cell fractionation was done, so the repertoire covers all unsorted peripheral blood T cells.

The receptor was isolated from an adult with HIV infection. The material was blood, obtained during antiretroviral therapy. The chain combines TRBV6-6 with TRBJ2-1; D tentatively fits TRBD1 or TRBD2 (6 bases each). This CDR3 is CASGWGAQVEQFF. The CDR3, as DNA: TGTGCCAGCGGCTGGGGGGCGCAGGTTGAGCAGTTCTTC.